These 13 T cell receptor beta chains were all obtained from the same sample, sequenced in a study of T cell responses to AZD1222 COVID-19 vaccine. Clones were sequenced by immunoSEQ multiplex PCR, and TCRdb holds only the in-frame ones, with some missing. The sample holds 110,000 to 150,000 clones, about 89% seen once. The starting material was peripheral blood, obtained on day 0 of AZD1222 vaccination. These receptor sequences come from an adult in good health.

This chain connects TRBV4-2 to TRBJ1-5; D is uncertain. Trimming removed 3 bases from V and 0 bases from J, with 12 bases in between. This CDR3 comprises 16 residues. From germline, CDR1 is LGHNA and CDR2 YNFKEQ. The CDR3: CASSHEYTVSNQPQHF. CDR3 DNA: TGTGCCAGCAGCCACGAATATACTGTTAGCAATCAGCCCCAGCATTTT.

This chain uses TRBV2 with TRBJ1-5; D is unclear. The V end lost 4 bases, the J end lost 0 bases, and 10 bases lay between the germline ends. This CDR3 region has 15 residues. CDR1 and CDR2 from the germline V gene are SNHLY and FYNNEI. This CDR3 reads CASSGLDGSNQPQHF. CDR3 sequence (DNA): TGTGCCAGCAGTGGATTGGACGGTAGCAATCAGCCCCAGCATTTT. Using reference TRBV2 and TRBJ1-5 for the parts outside the CDR3, the full variable domain is EPEVTQTPSHQVTQMGQEVILRCVPISNHLYFYWYRQILGQKVEFLVSFYNNEISEKSEIFDDQFSVERPDGSNFTLKIRSTKLEDSAMYFCASSGLDGSNQPQHFGDGTRLSIL.

The chain has TRBV6-5 and TRBJ1-6, with 7 bases lining up with TRBD1. Germline loops: CDR1 MNHEY, CDR2 SVGAGI. CDR3 size: 15 residues. V gave up 1 base and J gave up 6 bases; unmatched junction bases: 3. CDR3 loop: CASSYLGGPNSPLHF. Written as DNA, the CDR3 is TGTGCCAGCAGTTACTTAGGGGGCCCTAATTCACCCCTCCACTTT.

This chain links TRBV12-3 or TRBV12-4 with TRBJ1-2, with 9 bases matching TRBD1. The CDR3 extends over 13 amino acids. Trimming removed 6 bases from V and 5 bases from J; junction bases left unmatched: 4. CDR3 sequence (DNA): TGTGCCAGCAGCATGGGACAGGGTTATGGCTACACCTTC. It is translated as CASSMGQGYGYTF.

The gene calls are TRBV18 and TRBJ1-2; no clear D gene. The CDR3 is made up of 14 amino acids. Trimming shortened V by 3 bases and J by 8 bases, and 16 bases separated the two germline ends. CDR1 is KGHSH, CDR2 LQKENI, per germline. As DNA, the CDR3 is TGTGCCAGCTCACCCGGGTACGGGAACGGCGGCTACACCTTC. Its translation is CASSPGYGNGGYTF.

The genes are TRBV19 and TRBJ2-7, with TRBD2 identical over 10 bases. With 6 bases clipped from V and 3 bases from J, the junction kept 11 bases outside the gene matches. Germline lookup yields CDR1 LNHDA and CDR2 SQIVND (reference sequence). The CDR3 extends over 16 amino acids. The CDR3 here is CASSKTAGLADYEQYF. CDR3 nucleotide sequence: TGTGCCAGTAGCAAGACCGCCGGACTAGCGGACTACGAGCAGTACTTC.

The chain combines TRBV3-1 (or the pseudogene TRBV3-2) with TRBJ2-7; TRBD2 matches 9 bases. Germline loops: CDR1 LGHDT, CDR2 YNNKEL (reference sequence). This CDR3 is built from 15 residues. After removal of 4 bases from V and 5 bases from J, the junction contained 9 bases not matched to a gene. The chain's CDR3 is CASSLGAVAGDEQYF. CDR3 DNA: TGTGCCAGCAGCCTAGGGGCTGTAGCGGGAGACGAGCAGTACTTC.

The V gene is TRBV19, the J gene TRBJ1-2; 9 bases are a match to TRBD1. This CDR3 has 14 amino acids. Unmatched junction bases numbered 5, after V lost 5 bases and J lost 4 bases. Germline V gene data show CDR1 as LNHDA and CDR2 as SQIVND (reference sequence). CDR3 sequence (DNA): TGTGCCAGTAGTTGGACAGGGGACGGCTATGGCTACACCTTC. The encoded protein is CASSWTGDGYGYTF.

The chain has TRBV6-5 and TRBJ1-3; no clear D. Trimming left V 6 bases short and J 2 bases short, with 11 bases between. The germline V gene has CDR1 MNHEY and CDR2 SVGAGI. CDR3 length: 14 residues. The CDR3 sequence is CASREWGAGNTIYF. The CDR3 nucleotides are TGTGCCAGCAGGGAGTGGGGAGCTGGAAACACCATATATTTT.

The chain has TRBV6-5 and TRBJ1-1, with TRBD1 as a possible D gene (6 bases). Trimming took 6 bases from V and 1 from J, leaving 15 bases between them. CDR3 length equals 15 residues. Per the germline V gene, CDR1 is MNHEY and CDR2 is SVGAGI. In nucleotides, the CDR3 is TGTGCCAGCAGGATTACAGGGAGATCGAACACTGAAGCTTTCTTT. Translating it yields CASRITGRSNTEAFF.

This clone has just one count. The chain links TRBV27 to TRBJ1-2, with D perhaps TRBD1 (5 bases). The germline CDR1 and CDR2 sequences are MNHEY and SMNVEV (reference sequence). This CDR3 spans 14 amino acids. V gave up 2 bases and J gave up 4 bases, with 11 bases separating them. The CDR3 coding sequence is TGTGCCAGCAGTTTACGGGCGGACATCTATGGCTACACCTTC. Translating gives CASSLRADIYGYTF.

The rearrangement uses TRBV18 and TRBJ1-3, with D unclear. Trimming stripped 3 bases from V and 1 base from J, with 13 bases between. Germline loops: CDR1 KGHSH, CDR2 LQKENI. The CDR3 extends over 16 amino acids. CDR3 nucleotide sequence: TGTGCCAGCTCACCGCTGGGAGTAGGATCTGGAAACACCATATATTTT. Translation: CASSPLGVGSGNTIYF.

This clone has just a few counts. This chain joins TRBV19 and TRBJ2-7, with a possible D match to TRBD1 (6 bases). V lost 7 bases and J lost 0, with 16 bases in between. The CDR3 is 15 residues long. From germline, CDR1 is LNHDA and CDR2 SQIVND (reference sequence). The CDR3 here is CASTPRKGGSYEQYF. The CDR3 DNA reads TGTGCCAGTACCCCGCGTAAAGGGGGCTCCTACGAGCAGTACTTC.